Included here is one TCR beta chain sequence, with context. Its cognate antigen has yet to be identified. No base quality values were provided; no much bigger clone lies one nucleotide off. These data are taken from a study of cytomegalovirus exposure and HLA in healthy donors (dated by TCRdb to the late 2010s). Context from the whole study: In an earlier analysis of approximately 640 of the donors, around 300 Gb of sequence data and about 110 million unique TCR beta sequences from about 190 million T cells were reported. An early release that covered approximately 600 HLA-typed donors contained about 300 gigabases of sequencing data and about 93 million unique TCR sequences. Of the roughly 400 genotyped donors, about 80% fell in the genetic ancestry cluster associated with self-reported Caucasian donors. The study aimed to test whether signatures of past pathogen exposure could be identified by cataloging public T cell receptors. The study used immunosequencing to profile the T cell repertoires of 666 subjects and linked those repertoires to cytomegalovirus serostatus. Besides the first cohort of more than 650 subjects, a separate validation cohort made up of 120 different subjects was used. To predict cytomegalovirus infection status, the study brought together high-throughput TCR immunosequencing, statistical association of individual TCRs with disease status, and machine learning. A later analysis re-examined previously published TCR beta repertoires from 610 or so donors and added high-resolution HLA genotyping to investigate patterns of TCR occurrence. In the later analysis, no new phenotypic data were used to find candidate immune exposures; instead, reliance was placed on TCR beta sequences and their occurrence across donors. An earlier analysis of around 640 of the donors used high-throughput TCR beta sequencing to judge whether each TCR beta V gene segment behaved as functional or pseudogenic. Alongside the repertoire data, information on donor age, sex, ethnicity and CMV serostatus was compiled. A later genetic analysis used genome-wide SNP genotypes for about 60% of the roughly 670 donors, treating that subset as a discovery cohort. All discovery cohort repertoires had been generated using a single sequencing platform. Class I and class II HLA loci were covered by the typing at four-digit resolution. Typing coverage differed by locus: A, B, C, DRB1 and DQB1 were typed in about 620-630 donors, DQA1 in approximately 520, DPA1 in some 570, and DPB1 in just under 480. Roughly five DR-DQ haplotypes were handled as single units for association and clustering because linkage in the cohort was strong. Across roughly 420 genotyped donors of the cohort, an average of about 240,000 unique TCR beta nucleotide sequences per donor were sequenced, and approximately 17% of those sequences were non-productive. Summary of the overall study and its limitations: When HLA alleles, especially DR and DQ, strongly co-occurred, TCR associations were difficult to assign to individual alleles. A later analysis found that TCR association rates varied across HLA loci, with DRB1 alleles showing the most associated TCRs and HLA-C alleles the fewest. Sequencing depth was assumed to be roughly uniform across donors in the presence/absence analyses, though that assumption may not hold. In a later analysis, several top co-occurrence clusters were reported to appear linked to parvovirus B19, influenza, CMV and Epstein-Barr virus. Cytomegalovirus status was reported to be diagnosed by the classifier with high specificity and sensitivity in both the original and validation cohorts. A later analysis found that HLA-associated TCR beta chains were more clonally expanded and had lower generation probabilities than equally common non-associated chains. A total of about 180 TCR beta chains were listed by the study as associated with cytomegalovirus. A further reported finding was that TCR beta sequences accurately predicted the HLA-A and HLA-B alleles for most subjects in the first cohort. An association between a missense DCLRE1C variant and V-gene and J-gene trimming of TCR beta chains was found in a later genetic analysis and replicated in an independent cohort. The 87-base-pair reads could not distinguish some IMGT-functional V segments, including TRBV6-2 and TRBV6-3, so those segments were excluded. HLA typing was unavailable for some donors at each locus, so association tests used only the typed subset. Compared with the 666-donor mean, donors in an Asian-associated ancestry cluster had fewer N-insertions in productive TCRs, according to a later genetic analysis. Only TCR beta chains were sequenced in this cohort, and the absence of alpha or paired-chain data limited detectable features. Specific HLA alleles were associated with over 15,000 TCR beta sequences at a false discovery rate of 0.05 in a later analysis. In vitro tests confirmed that a few of the cytomegalovirus-associated TCR beta chains recognize cytomegalovirus antigens. Broadly in line with IMGT annotations, most TCR beta V segments showed up in productive rearrangements about 87% or about 30% of the time in an earlier analysis of 450 to 600 of the donors. Most CMV-associated TCR beta chains appeared to be HLA-restricted in a later analysis, and the HLA associations seemed to be driven largely by CMV exposure. According to the authors, the approach could potentially be generalized to other disease states and immunological phenotypes. Linkage disequilibrium might explain the correlated functional status among segregating V segments, but an unknown experimental factor could not be excluded. CMV serostatus was the only immune exposure information available for the cohort. The sequencing pipeline was judged likely to have produced a cluster of highly shared sequence variants as a technical artifact. Because counts were too low, about 18 rarely observed V segments, including chromosome 9 orphons, were excluded from the earlier analysis of 587 of the donors. Across donors, most TCR sequences were observed very rarely, whereas some public TCRs were present in many individuals.

According to the germline V gene, CDR1 reads SGHRS and CDR2 reads YFSETQ. Spanning cysteine to phenylalanine, the CDR3 consists of 13 amino acids. Only the CDR3 part of the read is kept: 39 bases, read in frame from the first base. The junction shows trimming of 1 base on V and 8 bases on J, and the gene matches do not reach 3 bases of it. The library was made by the immunoSEQ multiplex PCR assay. For the multiplex PCR, a mixture combining 60 forward primers for TCR Vbeta segments and 13 reverse primers for TCR Jbeta segments was used. The CDR3 region of rearranged TCR beta genes was amplified from genomic DNA with a multiplex PCR assay. On the Illumina HiSeq System, the amplified TCR beta libraries were sequenced as 87-base-pair reads. In the authors' own workflow: A later analysis counted 75 million to 100 million unique TCR beta chains across the 550 to 800 repertoires, and 10 million to 12 million of these chains were shared by at least two donors. Raw reads were error-corrected and collapsed into unique sequences by a nearest-neighbor algorithm in which closely related sequences were merged to remove PCR and sequencing errors. V, D and J gene segments were assigned by aligning CDR3 sequences to IMGT reference sequences. For a sequence to be retained, a match of at least six nucleotides to both a V gene segment and a J gene segment was required. A rearrangement counted as productive if the CDR3 had no stop codons and remained in frame with V and J, and every other rearrangement counted as non-productive. CDR3 was defined according to IMGT convention as the region running from the second conserved V-encoded cysteine to the conserved J-encoded phenylalanine. The earlier analysis of fewer than 700 of the donors excluded sequences that lacked an unambiguous match to a single V gene segment. An earlier analysis of some 610 of the donors called V segments functional above 56.7% productive rearrangements and segregating when the between-donor standard deviation exceeded 5%. A statistical classification framework was built to diagnose cytomegalovirus status from the catalog of TCR beta chain sequences. A later analysis assigned V and J genes by comparing TCR nucleotide sequences with IMGT/GENE-DB human TR gene sequences. In a later analysis, CDR3 sequences and most-parsimonious VDJ recombination scenarios were assigned using the TCRdist pipeline. In a later analysis, each TCR beta chain was defined by its CDR3 amino acid sequence together with its V-gene family, and reads without a unique V-gene family were excluded. As a way to deal with suspected cross-contamination and a sequencing artifact, a later analysis dropped 450 to 700 nucleotide sequences that were highly shared and had low generation probability. In a later analysis, a clonal expansion index was calculated for each public chain from normalized within-repertoire ranks of inferred template counts. A later analysis computed generation probabilities with a VDJ recombination model fitted to out-of-frame rearrangements, and checked the results against IGoR. In a later analysis, hypergeometric tests were used to score TCR-TCR, TCR-HLA and TCR-CMV co-occurrence, with a repertoire-size bias correction applied to TCR pairs. To estimate false discovery rates, a later analysis permuted the HLA or CMV assignments 20 times. In a later analysis, co-occurring TCRs were grouped using DBSCAN, and TCRdist sequence similarity was added for clustering within HLA-allele-positive subsets. Repertoires with fewer than 30,000 or more than 120,000 public chains, plus five repertoires with anomalous nucleotide sharing, were excluded from co-occurrence clustering. TCRdb's version of the immuneACCESS table is confined to in-frame rearrangements and falls short of the full clone set. An unresolved V gene accounts for under half of the shortfall where checked; the remainder is of unknown origin. Clone size and V and J calls were adopted from that table, with D and trimming inferred from the DNA. The sample profile shows around 190,000 clones; around 78% of them were found once. The ten largest make up roughly an eighth of the sample.

The cohort comprised more than 550 healthy bone marrow donors. All cohort members were sampled while nominally healthy, although unrecorded immune exposures were likely present. The donor tested CMV seropositive, placing the donor among the approximately 290 seropositive members of the cohort. Each donor provided a peripheral blood sample, and peripheral blood mononuclear cells were used for TCR beta sequencing. The Qiagen DNeasy Blood Extraction Kit was used to extract genomic DNA from the blood cell samples. The TCR originated in a woman younger than 45 in good health and CMV-seropositive. The sample taken for sequencing was PBMCs. This receptor chain uses TRBV5-1 and TRBJ2-1; the junction holds 7 bases that match TRBD1. The CDR3 sequence is CASSLRGPDEQFF. The base sequence is TGCGCCAGCAGCTTGAGGGGGCCGGATGAGCAGTTCTTC.